This TCR beta chain was profiled in a study of human CD8 memory T cell subsets. Broader study findings: Chao1 estimates suggested stem-like memory T cells were more diverse than precursor exhausted T cells.

Production of TCR beta libraries used UMI-labeled 5' RACE as the method. For each CDR3 protein, TCRdb gives one entry from its re-call of the 5' RACE reads, without DNA. The sample spans more than 15,000 distinct CDR3 sequences; the ten largest clones claim approximately 6%. Worth noting for this clonotype: The target antigen is unknown.

The authors obtained RNA from duplicate vials, each holding some 140,000 sorted CD8+ T cells, for every subset. The receptor was isolated from a human donor in good health. The sample comprised CD8+ stem-like memory T cells (TSCM and TCM) sorted from PBMCs. Subset denoted: stem-like memory CD8 T cells (TSTEM), CCR7+ PD-1- TIGIT-.

This chain's CDR3 is CASSFHPAGTYEQYF. This rearrangement joins TRBV5-5 to TRBJ2-7; TCRdb designates TRBD2, a call that cannot be tested without DNA. This CDR3 has 15 amino acids. The germline gives CDR1 SGHKS, CDR2 YYEKEE (reference sequence). The whole variable domain, filled in from reference TRBV5-5 and TRBJ2-7, reads DAGVTQSPTHLIKTRGQQVTLRCSPISGHKSVSWYQQVLGQGPQFIFQYYEKEERGRGNFPDRFSARQFPNYSSELNVNALLLGDSALYLCASSFHPAGTYEQYFGPGTRLTVT.